Listed below are T cell receptor beta chains from one sample, sequenced in a study of cytomegalovirus exposure and HLA in healthy donors. TCRdb's copy holds only in-frame clones and misses some; the assay was immunoSEQ multiplex PCR. This listing includes fewer than 150,000 clones. Sequenced sample: PBMCs. Receptors originate from an older woman in good health and CMV-seronegative. Both conserved end residues are part of each CDR3. The order of the fields is D gene, V gene, J gene, CDR3 protein, CDR3 DNA. D genes are given only for firm matches.

TRBD2	TRBV28	TRBJ2-3	CASLSGIHYFTDTQYF	TGTGCCAGCCTCAGCGGGATACATTACTTCACAGATACGCAGTATTTT
TRBD1	TRBV2	TRBJ1-1	CASRQDRGEAFF	TGTGCCAGCAGACAGGACAGGGGAGAAGCTTTCTTT
TRBD1	TRBV27	TRBJ1-1	CASSFSPRQGVVNTEAFF	TGTGCCAGCAGTTTTTCCCCACGACAGGGTGTAGTGAACACTGAAGCTTTCTTT
TRBD1	TRBV9	TRBJ1-1	CASSVGQGEAFF	TGTGCCAGCAGCGTAGGACAGGGGGAAGCTTTCTTT
.	TRBV2	TRBJ1-2	CASSEGQPFYGYTF	TGTGCCAGCAGTGAAGGACAGCCTTTTTATGGCTACACCTTC
.	TRBV9	TRBJ1-3	CASSFSGHQAGGNTIYF	TGTGCCAGCAGCTTTAGTGGGCACCAAGCAGGAGGAAACACCATATATTTT
.	TRBV7-9	TRBJ1-1	CASSVYRADTEAFF	TGTGCCAGCAGTGTTTACAGGGCGGACACTGAAGCTTTCTTT
TRBD1	TRBV2	TRBJ2-3	CASRDREYTDTQYF	TGTGCCAGCAGAGACAGGGAATATACAGATACGCAGTATTTT
TRBD1	TRBV14	TRBJ1-4	CASSQLDRVDEKLFF	TGTGCCAGCAGCCAACTGGACAGGGTCGATGAAAAACTGTTTTTT
TRBD2	TRBV5-1	TRBJ2-2	CASSLGASGLITAGELFF	TGCGCCAGCAGCTTGGGAGCTAGCGGGTTAATTACTGCCGGGGAGCTGTTTTTT
TRBD1	TRBV5-1	TRBJ2-3	CASGPSGQSSTDTQYF	TGCGCCAGCGGGCCCTCGGGACAGTCTAGCACAGATACGCAGTATTTT
TRBD1	TRBV2	TRBJ2-2	CASKAPTGAGELFF	TGTGCCAGCAAGGCCCCGACAGGGGCCGGGGAGCTGTTTTTT
.	TRBV28	TRBJ2-2	CASKKQRVTGELFF	TGTGCCAGCAAAAAACAGCGGGTCACCGGGGAGCTGTTTTTT
.	TRBV9	TRBJ1-5	CASSAGDSNQPQHF	TGTGCCAGCAGCGCTGGAGATAGCAATCAGCCCCAGCATTTT
TRBD2	TRBV4-2	TRBJ2-2	CASSSREGLAAGELFF	TGTGCCAGCAGCTCCCGAGAGGGTCTAGCGGCCGGGGAGCTGTTTTTT
.	TRBV6-5	TRBJ2-7	CASRRDGSSYEQYF	TGTGCCAGCAGAAGGGACGGGAGTTCCTACGAGCAGTACTTC
TRBD1	TRBV7-6	TRBJ1-3	CASSLATGTGTGNTIYF	TGTGCCAGCAGCTTAGCCACAGGGACAGGGACTGGAAACACCATATATTTT
TRBD1	TRBV2	TRBJ1-2	CASRRDRDGYTF	TGTGCCAGCAGGAGGGACAGAGATGGCTACACCTTC
TRBD1	TRBV20-1	TRBJ1-1	CSADGQGGAFF	TGCAGTGCGGACGGACAGGGAGGGGCTTTCTTT
TRBD2	TRBV27	TRBJ2-1	CASSLLGTSLTYNEQFF	TGTGCCAGCAGTTTACTCGGGACTAGCTTAACCTACAATGAGCAGTTCTTC
.	TRBV15	TRBJ2-2	CATSPGGGAIGELFF	TGTGCCACCAGCCCCGGTGGGGGGGCCATCGGGGAGCTGTTTTTT
.	TRBV5-1	TRBJ2-3	CASRTEAADTQYF	TGCGCCAGCAGGACCGAGGCGGCAGATACGCAGTATTTT
.	TRBV5-4	TRBJ1-4	CASSLGDGGGEKLFF	TGTGCCAGCAGCTTGGGGGACGGCGGGGGTGAAAAACTGTTTTTT
TRBD1	TRBV2	TRBJ1-2	CASRGQAYYGYTF	TGTGCCAGCAGGGGACAGGCCTACTATGGCTACACCTTC
TRBD1	TRBV18	TRBJ2-7	CASSRQGQTYYEQYF	TGTGCCAGCTCACGCCAGGGACAGACATACTACGAGCAGTACTTC
TRBD2	TRBV6-1	TRBJ2-1	CASSELTGGPGEQFF	TGTGCCAGCAGTGAATTGACGGGGGGGCCGGGTGAGCAGTTCTTC
.	TRBV6-5	TRBJ1-2	CASRKITGIANGYTF	TGTGCCAGCAGAAAAATCACAGGGATAGCGAATGGCTACACCTTC
.	TRBV6-1	TRBJ2-7	CASSGGGRQGGSYEQYF	TGTGCCAGCAGTGGAGGAGGGAGACAGGGCGGATCCTACGAGCAGTACTTC
TRBD2	TRBV5-1	TRBJ2-5	CASSLAGGTSGETQYF	TGCGCCAGCAGCTTGGCTGGGGGGACTAGCGGGGAGACCCAGTACTTC
TRBD1	TRBV4-1	TRBJ1-3	CASSHDRGSSGNTIYF	TGCGCCAGCAGCCACGACAGGGGTAGCTCTGGAAACACCATATATTTT
TRBD1	TRBV28	TRBJ1-1	CASSLVGTGRFRAFF	TGTGCCAGCAGCCTAGTAGGGACAGGCCGATTTCGGGCTTTCTTT
.	TRBV10-2	TRBJ2-5	CASTADRQETQYF	TGCGCCAGCACCGCGGACAGACAAGAGACCCAGTACTTC
TRBD1	TRBV6-1	TRBJ2-7	CASSEIDRVREQYF	TGTGCCAGCAGTGAAATAGACAGGGTCCGCGAGCAGTACTTC